A single TCR beta chain is shown here with its context. Each CDR3 protein gets one entry after TCRdb re-called the RT-PCR reads with MiXCR. The data show approximately 720,000 distinct CDR3 sequences, approximately 14% seen once. With 10 bases clipped from V and 3 bases from J, the junction kept 5 bases outside the gene matches. The CDR3 loop spans 13 amino acids. CDR1 and CDR2 (germline): SGHTA, FQGNSA. The source of this sequence is a female donor in good health, serving as a healthy control. The chain uses TRBV7-2 and TRBJ2-1, with 8 bases matching TRBD2. Input material: memory CD4+ T cells from blood. DNA of the CDR3: TGTGCCACCGGGGGGGGAGGCTACAATGAGCAGTTCTTC. It encodes CATGGGGYNEQFF.